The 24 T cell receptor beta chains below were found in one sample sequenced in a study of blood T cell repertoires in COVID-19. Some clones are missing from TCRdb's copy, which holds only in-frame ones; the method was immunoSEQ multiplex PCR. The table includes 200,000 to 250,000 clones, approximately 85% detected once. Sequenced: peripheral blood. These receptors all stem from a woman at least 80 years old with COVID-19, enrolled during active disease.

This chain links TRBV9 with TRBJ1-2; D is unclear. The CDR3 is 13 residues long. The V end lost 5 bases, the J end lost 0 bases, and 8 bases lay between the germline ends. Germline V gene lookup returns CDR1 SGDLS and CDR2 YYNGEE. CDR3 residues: CASRGGTNYGYTF. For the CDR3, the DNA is TGTGCCAGCAGGGGCGGGACTAACTATGGCTACACCTTC.

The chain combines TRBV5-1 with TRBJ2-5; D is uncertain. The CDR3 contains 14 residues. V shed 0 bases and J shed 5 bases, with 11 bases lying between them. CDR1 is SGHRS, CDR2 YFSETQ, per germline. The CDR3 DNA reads TGCGCCAGCAGCTTGGGACTCCAAACGGAGACCCAGTACTTC. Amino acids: CASSLGLQTETQYF.

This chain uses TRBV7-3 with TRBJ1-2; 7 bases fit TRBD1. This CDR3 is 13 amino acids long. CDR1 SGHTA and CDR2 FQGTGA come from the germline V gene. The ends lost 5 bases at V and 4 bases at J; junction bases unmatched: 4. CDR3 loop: CASSPRQGYGYTF. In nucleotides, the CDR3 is TGTGCCAGCAGCCCACGACAGGGCTATGGCTACACCTTC.

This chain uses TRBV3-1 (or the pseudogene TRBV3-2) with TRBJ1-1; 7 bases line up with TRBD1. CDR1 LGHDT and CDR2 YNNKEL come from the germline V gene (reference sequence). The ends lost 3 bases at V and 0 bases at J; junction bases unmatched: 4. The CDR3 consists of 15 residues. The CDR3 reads CASSHWGQMNTEAFF. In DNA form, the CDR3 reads TGTGCCAGCAGCCATTGGGGACAGATGAACACTGAAGCTTTCTTT.

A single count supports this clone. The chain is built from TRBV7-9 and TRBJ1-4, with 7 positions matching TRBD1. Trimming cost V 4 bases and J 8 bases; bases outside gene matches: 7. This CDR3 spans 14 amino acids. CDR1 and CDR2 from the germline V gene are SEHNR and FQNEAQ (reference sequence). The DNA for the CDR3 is TGTGCCAGCAGCTCCGGGACAGATAGAGAAAAACTGTTTTTT. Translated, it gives CASSSGTDREKLFF.

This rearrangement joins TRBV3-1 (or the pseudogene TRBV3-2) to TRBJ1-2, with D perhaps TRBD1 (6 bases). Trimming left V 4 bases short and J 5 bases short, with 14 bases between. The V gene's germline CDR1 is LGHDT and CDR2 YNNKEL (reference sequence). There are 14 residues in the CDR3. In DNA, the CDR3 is TGTGCCAGCAGCCTTACAGGGATCGAATATGGCTACACCTTC. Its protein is CASSLTGIEYGYTF.

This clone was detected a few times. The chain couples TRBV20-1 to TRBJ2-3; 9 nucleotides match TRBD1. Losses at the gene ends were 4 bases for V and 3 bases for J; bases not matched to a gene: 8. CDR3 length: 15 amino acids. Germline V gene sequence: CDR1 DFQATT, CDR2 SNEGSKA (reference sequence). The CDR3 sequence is CSANDRGMGTDTQYF. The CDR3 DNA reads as TGCAGTGCTAATGACAGGGGGATGGGGACAGATACGCAGTATTTT.

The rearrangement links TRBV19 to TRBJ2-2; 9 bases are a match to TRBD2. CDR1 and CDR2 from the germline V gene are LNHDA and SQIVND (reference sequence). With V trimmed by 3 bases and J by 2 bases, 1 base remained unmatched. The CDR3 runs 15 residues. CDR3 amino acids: CASSMGTSNTGELFF. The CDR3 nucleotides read TGTGCCAGTAGTATGGGGACTAGCAACACCGGGGAGCTGTTTTTT.

DNA for the CDR3: TGTGCCAGCAGCTTAAACTATTACAATGAGCAGTTCTTC. The encoded protein is CASSLNYYNEQFF. J is TRBJ2-1 and V is TRBV11-2; D not resolved. The CDR3 length is 13 residues. The germline V gene has CDR1 SGHAT and CDR2 FQNNGV. Deletions cut 2 bases from V and 4 bases from J, with 6 bases between.

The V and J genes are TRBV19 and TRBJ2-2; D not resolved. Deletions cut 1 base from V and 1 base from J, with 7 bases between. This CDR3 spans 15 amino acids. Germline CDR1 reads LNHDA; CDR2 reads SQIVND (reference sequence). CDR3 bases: TGTGCCAGTAGTATAGTTGGCGGGAACACCGGGGAGCTGTTTTTT. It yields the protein CASSIVGGNTGELFF.

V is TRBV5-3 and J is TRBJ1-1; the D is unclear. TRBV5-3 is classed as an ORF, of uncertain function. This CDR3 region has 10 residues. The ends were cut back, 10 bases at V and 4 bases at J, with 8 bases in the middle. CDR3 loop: CASRGTEAFF. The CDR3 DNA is TGTGCCTCCCGGGGCACTGAAGCTTTCTTT.

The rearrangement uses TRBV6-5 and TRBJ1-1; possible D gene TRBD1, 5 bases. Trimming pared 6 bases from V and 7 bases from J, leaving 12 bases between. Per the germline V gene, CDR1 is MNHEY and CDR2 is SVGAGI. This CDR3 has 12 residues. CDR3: CASSLTGFEAFF. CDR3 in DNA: TGTGCCAGCAGCCTCACAGGTTTTGAAGCTTTCTTT.

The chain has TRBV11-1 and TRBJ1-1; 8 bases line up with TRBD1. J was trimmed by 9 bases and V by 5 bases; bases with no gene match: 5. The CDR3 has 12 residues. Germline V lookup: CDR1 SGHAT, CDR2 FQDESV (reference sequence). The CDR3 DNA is TGTGCCAGCAGCACCGGACAGGGAAAAGCTTTCTTT. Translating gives CASSTGQGKAFF.

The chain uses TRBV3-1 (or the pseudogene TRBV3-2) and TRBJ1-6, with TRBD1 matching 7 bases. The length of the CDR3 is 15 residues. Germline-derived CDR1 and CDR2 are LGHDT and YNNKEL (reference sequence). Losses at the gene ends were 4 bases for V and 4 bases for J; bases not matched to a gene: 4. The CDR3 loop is CASSPGQSYNSPLHF. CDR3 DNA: TGTGCCAGCAGCCCGGGACAGAGTTATAATTCACCCCTCCACTTT.

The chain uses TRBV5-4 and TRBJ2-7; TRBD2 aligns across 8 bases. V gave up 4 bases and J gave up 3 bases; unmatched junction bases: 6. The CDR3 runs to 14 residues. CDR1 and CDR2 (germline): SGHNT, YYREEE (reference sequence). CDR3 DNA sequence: TGTGCCAGCAGCCGTTACAGCGGGAGCTACGAGCAGTACTTC. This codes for CASSRYSGSYEQYF.

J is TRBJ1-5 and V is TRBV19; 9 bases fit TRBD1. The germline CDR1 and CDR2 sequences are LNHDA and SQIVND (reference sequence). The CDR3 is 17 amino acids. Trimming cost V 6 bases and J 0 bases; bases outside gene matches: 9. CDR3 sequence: CASSSGTGMSSNQPQHF. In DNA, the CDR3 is TGTGCCAGTAGCTCCGGGACAGGGATGAGTAGCAATCAGCCCCAGCATTTT.

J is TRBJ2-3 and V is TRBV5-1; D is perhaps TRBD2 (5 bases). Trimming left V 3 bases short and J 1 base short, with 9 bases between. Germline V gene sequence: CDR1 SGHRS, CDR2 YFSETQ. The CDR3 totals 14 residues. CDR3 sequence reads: CASSSGYGTDTQYF. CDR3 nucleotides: TGCGCCAGCAGCTCGGGGTACGGCACAGATACGCAGTATTTT.

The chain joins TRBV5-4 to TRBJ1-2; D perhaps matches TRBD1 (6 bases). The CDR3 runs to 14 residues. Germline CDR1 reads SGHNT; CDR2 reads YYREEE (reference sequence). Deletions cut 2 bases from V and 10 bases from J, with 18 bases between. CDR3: CASSFPAGAHDYTF. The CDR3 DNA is TGTGCCAGCAGCTTCCCAGCAGGGGCTCATGACTACACCTTC.

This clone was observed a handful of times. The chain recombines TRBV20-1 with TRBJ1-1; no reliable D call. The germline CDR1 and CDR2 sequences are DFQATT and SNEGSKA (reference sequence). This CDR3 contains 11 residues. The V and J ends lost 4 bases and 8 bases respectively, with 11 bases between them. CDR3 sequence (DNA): TGCAGTGCTATACAGACACCGGAAGCTTTCTTT. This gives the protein CSAIQTPEAFF.

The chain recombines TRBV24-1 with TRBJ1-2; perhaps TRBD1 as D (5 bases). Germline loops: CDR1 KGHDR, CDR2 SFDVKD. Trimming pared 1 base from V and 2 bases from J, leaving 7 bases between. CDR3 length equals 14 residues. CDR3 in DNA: TGTGCCACCAGTGATTTAGGACAAAACTATGGCTACACCTTC. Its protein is CATSDLGQNYGYTF.

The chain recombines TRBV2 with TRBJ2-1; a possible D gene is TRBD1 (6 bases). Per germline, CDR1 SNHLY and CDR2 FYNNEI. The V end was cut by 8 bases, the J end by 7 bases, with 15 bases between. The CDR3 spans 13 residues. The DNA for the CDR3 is TGTGCCAGCCAGCAGGGGACCGTTAATGAGCAGTTCTTC. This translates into CASQQGTVNEQFF.

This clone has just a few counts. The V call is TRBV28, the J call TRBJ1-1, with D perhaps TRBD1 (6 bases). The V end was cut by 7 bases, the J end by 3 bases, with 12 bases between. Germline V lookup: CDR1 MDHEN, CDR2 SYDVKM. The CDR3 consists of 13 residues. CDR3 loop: CASMGAADTEAFF. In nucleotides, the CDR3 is TGTGCCAGCATGGGGGCGGCGGACACTGAAGCTTTCTTT.

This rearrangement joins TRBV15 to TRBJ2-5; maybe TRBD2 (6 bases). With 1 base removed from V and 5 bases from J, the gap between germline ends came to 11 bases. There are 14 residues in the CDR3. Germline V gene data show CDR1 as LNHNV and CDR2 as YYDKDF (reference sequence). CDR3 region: CATSRVPGVETQYF. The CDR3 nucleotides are TGTGCCACCAGCAGAGTTCCGGGGGTGGAGACCCAGTACTTC. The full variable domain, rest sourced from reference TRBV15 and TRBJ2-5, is DAMVIQNPRYQVTQFGKPVTLSCSQTLNHNVMYWYQQKSSQAPKLLFHYYDKDFNNEADTPDNFQSRRPNTSFCFLDIRSPGLGDTAMYLCATSRVPGVETQYFGPGTRLLVL.

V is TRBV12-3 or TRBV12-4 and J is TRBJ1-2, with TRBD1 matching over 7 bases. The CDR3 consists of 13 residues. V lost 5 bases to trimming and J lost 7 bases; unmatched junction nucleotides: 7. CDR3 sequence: CASSPDRDLGYTF. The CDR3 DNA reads TGTGCCAGCAGTCCCGACAGGGACCTTGGCTACACCTTC.